This T cell receptor (beta chain) is drawn from a study of T cell repertoires in cytomegalovirus infection. At the level of the study: Public TCR beta signatures indicated both CMV infection and matching HLA type. Findings and caveats of the study: Cumulative frequency of public TCR beta families picked out carriers of CMV plus the relevant HLA. In two of eight donors, the top clonotype was HLA-C-restricted CMV-specific.

This clonotype was counted between two and nine times. Its antigen is undetermined. TCRdb reprocessed the reads with MiXCR, giving one entry per CDR3 protein. The sample lists around 240,000 distinct CDR3 sequences; over 20% were seen once. Germline CDR1 SQVTM, CDR2 ANQGSEA. The CDR3 length is 14 residues. Trimming took off 4 bases at V and 5 bases at J, with 15 bases between the two ends. The gene calls are TRBV29-1 and TRBJ2-1; weak D call: TRBD1 (6 bases). This TCR was recovered from a human donor in good health (CMV status not recorded). Some clones in this sample may be carry-over from other donors' samples. The source material was CD8+ T cells from PBMCs. Here the CDR3 DNA reads TGCAGCGTTGGACCGGGACAACTTAACAATGAGCAGTTCTTC. As protein: CSVGPGQLNNEQFF.